This passage covers 13 T cell receptor beta chains from one sample sequenced in a study of CD8 T cells in Susac syndrome (dated by TCRdb to the late 2010s). Libraries came from the immunoSEQ multiplex PCR assay. RNA was extracted using the RNeasy kit, and roughly 0.5 to 1 ug of the RNA was reverse transcribed with random hexamers. TCRdb ran its own pipeline on the public reads, namely fastp trimming at Q25 and MiXCR clone calling, and kept in-frame beta chains. Entries are consolidated by CDR3 protein sequence, retaining the most common genes and DNA. This sample has about 100,000 distinct CDR3 sequences in its table, and about 95% of those were observed once. The ten largest clones capture 0.3% to 0.35% of the sample. What was sequenced was CD8+ T cells from PBMCs. These receptors were collected from a human donor with Susac syndrome.

The gene calls are TRBV15 and TRBJ1-4, with a tentative D call TRBD1 (5 bases). The germline V gene has CDR1 LNHNV and CDR2 YYDKDF (reference sequence). V was clipped by 5 bases and J by 5 bases, with 15 bases between them. The length of the CDR3 is 15 residues. DNA of the CDR3: TGTGCCACCAGCGTTGGACACGGTCGAAATGAAAAACTGTTTTTT. Protein: CATSVGHGRNEKLFF.

The rearrangement links TRBV7-8 to TRBJ1-5; maybe TRBD1 (6 bases). CDR3 length: 15 amino acids. Deletions cut 5 bases from V and 0 bases from J, with 11 bases between. The V gene's germline CDR1 is SGHVS and CDR2 FQNEAQ. CDR3 loop: CASSTTDSSNQPQHF. In nucleotides, the CDR3 is TGTGCCAGCAGCACTACGGACAGTAGCAATCAGCCCCAGCATTTT.

J is TRBJ2-1 and V is TRBV7-9; D is uncertain. Germline CDR1 and CDR2: SEHNR and FQNEAQ (reference sequence). The CDR3 has 13 residues. V was trimmed by 4 bases and J by 8 bases, leaving 12 bases between them. CDR3: CASSYSNVHEQFF. CDR3 bases: TGTGCCAGCAGCTACAGCAATGTCCATGAGCAGTTCTTC.

The genes are TRBV24-1 and TRBJ2-7, with 10 bases that match TRBD1. Trimming at V came to 2 bases and at J to 1 base, leaving 7 bases not matched to a gene. This CDR3 spans 17 amino acids. Germline V gene data show CDR1 as KGHDR and CDR2 as SFDVKD. CDR3 nucleotides: TGTGCCACCAGTGATTCCGGACAGGGGGTAAGGTCCTACGAGCAGTACTTC. Translating gives CATSDSGQGVRSYEQYF.

In this sample, this clonotype turned up once. The rearrangement links TRBV28 to TRBJ1-5; weak D call: TRBD1 (5 bases). Germline V gives CDR1 MDHEN, CDR2 SYDVKM. Trimming cost V 1 base and J 5 bases, with 9 bases left between them. The CDR3 has 14 residues. The CDR3 spells CASSLSQGHQPQHF. In DNA form, the CDR3 reads TGTGCCAGCAGTTTATCGCAGGGTCATCAGCCCCAGCATTTT.

This sequence joins TRBV18 and TRBJ2-1; tentatively, D is TRBD1 or TRBD2 (5 bases each). Trimming stripped 3 bases from V and 0 bases from J, with 12 bases between. The CDR3 runs 16 residues. Per the germline V gene, CDR1 is KGHSH and CDR2 is LQKENI. The CDR3, as DNA: TGTGCCAGCTCACCGGCGTCAGGGAGCTCCTACAATGAGCAGTTCTTC. Translating it yields CASSPASGSSYNEQFF.

The chain couples TRBV6-5 to TRBJ2-1; D unclear. The CDR3 loop spans 11 amino acids. Germline V CDR1 and CDR2: MNHEY, SVGAGI. The ends were cut back, 6 bases at V and 13 bases at J, with 13 bases in the middle. In nucleotides, the CDR3 is TGTGCCAGCAGGACTGCTAAGGTTCAGTTCTTC. Amino acids: CASRTAKVQFF.

This chain connects TRBV29-1 to TRBJ2-1; no firm D call. V was trimmed by 4 bases and J by 3 bases, leaving 13 bases between them. The length of the CDR3 is 14 residues. The V gene's germline CDR1 is SQVTM and CDR2 ANQGSEA. This CDR3 reads CSVVAVAVYNEQFF. The CDR3 DNA reads as TGCAGCGTTGTGGCGGTTGCGGTCTACAATGAGCAGTTCTTC.

V is TRBV5-4 and J is TRBJ2-3, with D perhaps TRBD1 or TRBD2 (5 bases each). Trimming pared 4 bases from V and 1 base from J, leaving 13 bases between. Germline CDR1 reads SGHNT; CDR2 reads YYREEE (reference sequence). The length of the CDR3 is 15 residues. Written as DNA, the CDR3 is TGTGCCAGCAGCGGGGGACCCGGGGGCACAGATACGCAGTATTTT. Translation gives CASSGGPGGTDTQYF. Drawing the rest from reference TRBV5-4 and TRBJ2-3, the complete variable domain is ETGVTQSPTHLIKTRGQQVTLRCSSQSGHNTVSWYQQALGQGPQFIFQYYREEENGRGNFPPRFSGLQFPNYSSELNVNALELDDSALYLCASSGGPGGTDTQYFGPGTRLTVL.

The J gene is TRBJ2-3, the V gene TRBV5-4, with 8 bases aligning to TRBD2. CDR1 is SGHNT and CDR2 is YYREEE in the germline V gene (reference sequence). The CDR3 runs 13 residues. Germline trimming cut 7 bases from V and 5 bases from J; bases unmatched to any gene: 6. The CDR3 nucleotides read TGTGCCAGCTCGGGGGGACTAGGAGATACGCAGTATTTT. The encoded protein is CASSGGLGDTQYF. The whole variable domain, remainder taken from reference TRBV5-4 and TRBJ2-3, is ETGVTQSPTHLIKTRGQQVTLRCSSQSGHNTVSWYQQALGQGPQFIFQYYREEENGRGNFPPRFSGLQFPNYSSELNVNALELDDSALYLCASSGGLGDTQYFGPGTRLTVL.

The CDR3 reads CASSRVGGLTDTQYF. CDR3 bases: TGCGCCAGCAGCCGAGTGGGAGGGCTGACAGATACGCAGTATTTT. This chain links TRBV4-1 with TRBJ2-3; TRBD2 agrees at 7 bases. This CDR3 spans 15 amino acids. V was pared by 4 bases and J by 3 bases, with 7 bases of the junction left unmatched. Looked up from germline, CDR1 is MGHRA and CDR2 is YSYEKL.

This chain links TRBV29-1 with TRBJ2-1; D possibly matches TRBD1 or TRBD2 (5 bases each). Looked up from germline, CDR1 is SQVTM and CDR2 is ANQGSEA. Trimming shortened V by 5 bases and J by 0 bases, and 11 bases separated the two germline ends. There are 14 residues in the CDR3. CDR3 in DNA: TGCAGCGTTCTTCGGGACGACTCCTACAATGAGCAGTTCTTC. Translated, it gives CSVLRDDSYNEQFF.

V gene TRBV10-3 combines with J gene TRBJ1-1, with D tentatively TRBD1 (6 bases). Germline CDR1 ENHRY, CDR2 SYGVKD. CDR3 length: 14 residues. V gave up 6 bases and J gave up 2 bases, with 13 bases separating them. The CDR3 DNA follows: TGTGCCATCAGGAGAGGACAGACCAACACTGAAGCTTTCTTT. This encodes CAIRRGQTNTEAFF.